The 9 T cell receptor beta chains reported below all come from one sample, sequenced in a study of blood T cells in healthy people across ages. A second PCR of roughly 7 to 11 cycles used a sample-barcoded 5' primer and a J-beta primer mix. MiXCR, run by TCRdb on the 5' RACE reads, gives a single entry per CDR3 protein. The sample gives about 1.4 million distinct CDR3 sequences, approximately 59% of which show up once; under 8.5% is in the top ten. Sample: blood. Receptors originate from a man aged 18 to 35 in good health.

The genes are TRBV7-9 and TRBJ2-4; 7 bases match TRBD1. The J call is doubtful: the DNA matches TRBJ2-7 better. This CDR3 is built from 14 residues. Per the germline V gene, CDR1 is SEHNR and CDR2 is FQNEAQ (reference sequence). The CDR3 protein is CASSSGDRDYEQYF. The DNA of the CDR3 is TGTGCCAGCAGCTCGGGCGACAGGGACTACGAGCAGTACTTC.

The chain combines TRBV4-1 with TRBJ2-1, with 7 bases matching TRBD2. Per the germline V gene, CDR1 is MGHRA and CDR2 is YSYEKL. V lost 1 base to trimming and J lost 0 bases; unmatched junction nucleotides: 9. The CDR3 is 18 amino acids. Here the CDR3 DNA reads TGCGCCAGCAGCCAAGGCTCCGGGCGGGGGTACTCCTACAATGAGCAGTTCTTC. The encoded protein is CASSQGSGRGYSYNEQFF.

V is TRBV5-5 and J is TRBJ1-4; D ambiguous. The germline V and J ends were trimmed by 5 bases and 0 bases, with 5 bases remaining between them. The CDR3 covers 13 residues. The germline CDR1 and CDR2 sequences are SGHKS and YYEKEE (reference sequence). Written as DNA, the CDR3 is TGTGCCAGCAGGGCAGCAACTAATGAAAAACTGTTTTTT. The encoded protein is CASRAATNEKLFF.

This clonotype has just one count. V usage is TRBV3-1 and J usage is TRBJ2-1; D not resolved. The CDR3 runs to 17 residues. V was pared by 0 bases and J by 0 bases, with 12 bases between. Germline V gives CDR1 LGHDT, CDR2 YNNKEL (reference sequence). The CDR3 coding sequence is TGTGCCAGCAGCCAAGACCCGACGACTCCCTCCTACAATGAGCAGTTCTTC. This encodes CASSQDPTTPSYNEQFF.

The chain recombines TRBV2 with TRBJ1-2; maybe TRBD1 (5 bases). V was shortened by 3 bases and J by 6 bases, with 11 bases between the two germline ends. Germline V gene sequence: CDR1 SNHLY, CDR2 FYNNEI. This CDR3 spans 13 amino acids. The CDR3 is CASSDSGGDGYTF. The CDR3 DNA reads as TGTGCCAGCAGTGATTCTGGGGGAGATGGCTACACCTTC.

The chain links TRBV3-1 to TRBJ1-2; 9 bases align to TRBD1. Losses at the gene ends were 1 base for V and 4 bases for J; bases not matched to a gene: 4. The length of the CDR3 is 15 residues. Germline values: CDR1 LGHDT, CDR2 YNNKEL (reference sequence). The CDR3 coding sequence is TGTGCCAGCAGCCAAGTAGAGGGACAGGGCTATGGCTACACCTTC. It encodes CASSQVEGQGYGYTF.

J is TRBJ1-1 and V is TRBV27; D gene ambiguous. Trimming left V 1 base short and J 1 base short, with 7 bases between. CDR3 length: 14 residues. Germline V CDR1 and CDR2: MNHEY, SMNVEV (reference sequence). This CDR3 reads CASSLFGGNTEAFF. DNA of the CDR3: TGTGCCAGCAGTTTATTCGGCGGGAACACTGAAGCTTTCTTT.

This chain links TRBV4-3 with TRBJ2-3; 8 bases agree with TRBD2. CDR3 length: 17 residues. Germline lookup yields CDR1 LGHNA and CDR2 YSLEER. V gave up 0 bases and J gave up 1 base; unmatched junction bases: 6. Here the CDR3 reads CASSQEEAGARTDTQYF. DNA of the CDR3: TGCGCCAGCAGCCAAGAAGAAGCGGGGGCCCGCACAGATACGCAGTATTTT.

The sample holds a few counts of this clonotype. V gene TRBV29-1 combines with J gene TRBJ2-3; TRBD1 is a possible D gene (5 bases). CDR1 and CDR2 from the germline V gene are SQVTM and ANQGSEA. V lost 7 bases to trimming and J lost 8 bases, with 13 bases between them. There are 11 residues in the CDR3. This CDR3 is CSGTQGGTQYF. The CDR3 DNA is TGCAGCGGGACCCAGGGTGGTACGCAGTATTTT.